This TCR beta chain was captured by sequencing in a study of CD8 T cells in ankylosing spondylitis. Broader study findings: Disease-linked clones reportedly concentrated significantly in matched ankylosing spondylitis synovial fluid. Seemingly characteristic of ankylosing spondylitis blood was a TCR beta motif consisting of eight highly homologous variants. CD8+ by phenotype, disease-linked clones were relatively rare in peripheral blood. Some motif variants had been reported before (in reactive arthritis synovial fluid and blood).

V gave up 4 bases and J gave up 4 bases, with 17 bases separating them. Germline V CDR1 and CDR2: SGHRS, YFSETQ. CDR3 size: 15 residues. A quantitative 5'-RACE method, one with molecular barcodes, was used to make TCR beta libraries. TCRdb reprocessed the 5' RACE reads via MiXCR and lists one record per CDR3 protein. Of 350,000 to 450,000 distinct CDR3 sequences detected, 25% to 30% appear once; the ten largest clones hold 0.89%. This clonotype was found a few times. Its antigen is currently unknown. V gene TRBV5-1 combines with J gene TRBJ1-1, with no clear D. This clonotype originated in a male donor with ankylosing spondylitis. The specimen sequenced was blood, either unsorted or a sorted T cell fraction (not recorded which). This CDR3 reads CASSAEAGWATEAFF. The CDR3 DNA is TGCGCCAGCAGCGCGGAGGCGGGTTGGGCCACTGAAGCTTTCTTT.